This TCR beta chain was recovered during a study of shared clonotypes between healthy human individuals. Study-level points and caveats: Relative to their counterparts shared across all four donors, non-shared clonotypes exhibited diminished generation probabilities.

The study enrolled healthy HIV-negative adults without recent acute infections or vaccinations as donors. Donors were Caucasian adults residing in Nashville, Tennessee, USA. CD45RA+ naive and CD45RA-negative memory subsets were separated from CD4+ cells. Germline V gene data show CDR1 as LGHNA and CDR2 as YNFKEQ. CDR3 length: 14 residues. With 0 bases removed from V and 9 bases from J, the gap between germline ends came to 12 bases. The assay was immunoSEQ multiplex PCR, and TCRdb's table has in-frame clones only and misses some. Seen here are approximately 2.5 million clones, 80% to 95% observed once, and the top ten hold more than 0.35%. As concerns this clone: Antigen unknown.

Sequencing input: naive CD4+ T cells from PBMCs. Subset meaning: CD45RA+ positively selected. The gene calls are TRBV4-2 and TRBJ2-4; no clear D gene. The TCR sequence derives from a man aged 18 to 29 in good health. Some clones in this sample may be carry-over from other donors' samples. The CDR3 DNA follows: TGTGCCAGCAGCCAAGATTTAAGACCGGGCATTCAGTACTTC. Translating gives CASSQDLRPGIQYF.